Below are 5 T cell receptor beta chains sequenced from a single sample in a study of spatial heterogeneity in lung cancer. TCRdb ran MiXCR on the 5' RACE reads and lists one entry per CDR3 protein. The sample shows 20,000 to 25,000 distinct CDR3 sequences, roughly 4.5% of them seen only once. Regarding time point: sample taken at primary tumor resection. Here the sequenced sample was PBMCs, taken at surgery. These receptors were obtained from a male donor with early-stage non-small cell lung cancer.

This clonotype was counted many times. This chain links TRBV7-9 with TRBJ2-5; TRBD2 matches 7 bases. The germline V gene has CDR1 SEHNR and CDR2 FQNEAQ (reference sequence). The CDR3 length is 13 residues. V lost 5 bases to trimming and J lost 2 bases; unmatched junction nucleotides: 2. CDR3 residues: CASSQREQETQYF. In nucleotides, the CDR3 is TGTGCCAGCAGCCAGCGGGAACAAGAGACCCAGTACTTC.

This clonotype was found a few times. CDR3 protein: CASSQDSVLWFTDTQYF. CDR3 in DNA: TGTGCCAGCAGCCAAGATTCGGTTCTCTGGTTCACAGATACGCAGTATTTT. V is TRBV14 and J is TRBJ2-3; D is undetermined. This CDR3 spans 17 amino acids. V was shortened by 0 bases and J by 2 bases, with 15 bases between the two germline ends. Per germline, CDR1 SGHDN and CDR2 FVKESK.

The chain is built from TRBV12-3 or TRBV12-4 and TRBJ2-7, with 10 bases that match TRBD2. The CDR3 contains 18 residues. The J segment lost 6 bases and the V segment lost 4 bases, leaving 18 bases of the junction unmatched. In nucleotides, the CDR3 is TGTGCCAGCAGTTCTTCCTTGACTAGCGGGTACATCGCAGGCGAGCAGTACTTC. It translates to CASSSSLTSGYIAGEQYF.

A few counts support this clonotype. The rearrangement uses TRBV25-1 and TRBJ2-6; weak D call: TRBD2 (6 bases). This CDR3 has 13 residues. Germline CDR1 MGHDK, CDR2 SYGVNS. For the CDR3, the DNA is TGTGCGTCGGGGGATGCGGGGGCCAACGTCCTGACTTTC. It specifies CASGDAGANVLTF.

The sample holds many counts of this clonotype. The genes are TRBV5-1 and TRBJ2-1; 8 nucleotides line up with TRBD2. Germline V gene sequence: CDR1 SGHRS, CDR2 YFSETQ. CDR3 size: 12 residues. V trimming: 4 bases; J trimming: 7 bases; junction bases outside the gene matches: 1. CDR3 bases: TGCGCCAGCAGCCCTAGCGGGAATGAGCAGTTCTTC. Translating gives CASSPSGNEQFF.